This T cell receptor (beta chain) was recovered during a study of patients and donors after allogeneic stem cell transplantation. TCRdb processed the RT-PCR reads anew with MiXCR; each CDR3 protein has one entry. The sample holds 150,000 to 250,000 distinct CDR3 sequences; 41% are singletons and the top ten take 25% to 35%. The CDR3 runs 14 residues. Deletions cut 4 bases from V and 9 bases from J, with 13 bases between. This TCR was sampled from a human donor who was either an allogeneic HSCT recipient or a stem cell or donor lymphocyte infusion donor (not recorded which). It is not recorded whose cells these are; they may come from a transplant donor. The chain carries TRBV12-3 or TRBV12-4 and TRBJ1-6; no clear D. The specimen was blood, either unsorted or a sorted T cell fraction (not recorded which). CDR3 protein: CASSSRGIGSPLHF. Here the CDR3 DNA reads TGTGCCAGCAGTTCGCGGGGAATTGGTTCACCCCTCCACTTT.